What follows describes a single T cell receptor (beta chain). Trimming cost V 1 base and J 2 bases, with 11 bases left between them. This CDR3 has 15 residues. Germline loops: CDR1 SGHRS, CDR2 YFSETQ. The sample is drawn from a study of shared clonotypes between healthy human individuals. Here immunoSEQ multiplex PCR was the method, and the copy in TCRdb shows in-frame clones only, minus some. Of about 2.4 million clones detected, approximately 90% appear once; the ten largest clones hold 0.11% to 0.15%. The genes are TRBV5-1 and TRBJ2-3; the D is unclear. What was sequenced was naive CD4+ T cells sorted from blood. The subset denotes: CD45RA+ positively selected. This clonotype was obtained from a man aged 18 to 29 in good health. CDR3 bases: TGCGCCAGCAGCTTGCTTTCCCGGCCCACAGATACGCAGTATTTT. This gives the protein CASSLLSRPTDTQYF.